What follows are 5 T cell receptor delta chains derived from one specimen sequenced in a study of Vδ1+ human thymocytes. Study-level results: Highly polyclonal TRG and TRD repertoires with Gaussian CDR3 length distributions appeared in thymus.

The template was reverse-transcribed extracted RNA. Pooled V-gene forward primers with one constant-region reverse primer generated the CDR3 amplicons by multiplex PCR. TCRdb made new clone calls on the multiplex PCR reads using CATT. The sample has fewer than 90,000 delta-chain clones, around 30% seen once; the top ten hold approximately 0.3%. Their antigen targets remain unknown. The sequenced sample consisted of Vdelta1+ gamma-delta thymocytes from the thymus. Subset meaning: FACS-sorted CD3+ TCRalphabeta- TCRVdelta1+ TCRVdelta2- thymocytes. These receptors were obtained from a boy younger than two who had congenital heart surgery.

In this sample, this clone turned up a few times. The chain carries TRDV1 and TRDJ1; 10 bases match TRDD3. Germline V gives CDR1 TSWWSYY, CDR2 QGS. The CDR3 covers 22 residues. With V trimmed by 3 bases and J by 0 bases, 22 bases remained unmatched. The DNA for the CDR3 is TGTGCTCTTGGGGATCGTCTCCTTTCCTGGGGGATAAAGTTCGCGTACACCGATAAACTCATCTTT. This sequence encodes CALGDRLLSWGIKFAYTDKLIF.

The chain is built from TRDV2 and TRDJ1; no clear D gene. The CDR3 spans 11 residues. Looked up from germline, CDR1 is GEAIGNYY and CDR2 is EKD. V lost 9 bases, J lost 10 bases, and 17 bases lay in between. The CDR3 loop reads CATLHTQLLIF. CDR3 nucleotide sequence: TGTGCCACCCTCCATACTCAGCTACTCATCTTT.

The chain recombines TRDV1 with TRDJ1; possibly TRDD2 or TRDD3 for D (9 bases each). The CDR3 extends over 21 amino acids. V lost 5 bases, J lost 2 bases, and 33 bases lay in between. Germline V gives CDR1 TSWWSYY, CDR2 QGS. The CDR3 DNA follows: TGTGCTCTTGGGTCCCTGGCCTTCCTACCCGTACTGGGGGACCGAACCGATAAACTCATCTTT. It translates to CALGSLAFLPVLGDRTDKLIF.

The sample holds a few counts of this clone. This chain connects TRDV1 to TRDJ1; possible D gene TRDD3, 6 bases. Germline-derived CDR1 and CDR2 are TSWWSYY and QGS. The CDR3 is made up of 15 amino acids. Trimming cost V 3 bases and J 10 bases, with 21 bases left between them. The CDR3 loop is CALGDRPSWGQGLIF. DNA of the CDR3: TGTGCTCTTGGGGACCGTCCCTCCTGGGGCCAGGGACTCATCTTT.

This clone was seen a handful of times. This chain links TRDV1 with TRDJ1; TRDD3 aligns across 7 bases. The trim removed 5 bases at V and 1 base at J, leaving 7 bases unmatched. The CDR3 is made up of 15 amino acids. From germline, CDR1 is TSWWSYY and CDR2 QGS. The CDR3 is CALGLSGDPTDKLIF. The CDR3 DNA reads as TGTGCTCTTGGGCTCTCGGGGGATCCCACCGATAAACTCATCTTT.